Included here is one TCR beta chain sequence, with context. The sample holds many counts of this clonotype. Its antigen is unknown. No qualities accompany the bases; no much larger clone lies one base away. The receptor library was made with multiplex PCR. TCRdb names Illumina HiSeq 4000 as the instrument used. TCR beta libraries were built with iRepertoire HTBI primers and Arm-PCR amplification of CDR3 regions. Before sequencing, the PCR products underwent gel purification. As for the authors' bioinformatics: Gene usage analysis of CDR3 amino acid clonotypes relied on the 55 to 80 TRBV and 15 or so TRBJ segments identified across samples. COPE and FqMerger were used to merge filtered high-quality paired reads into contigs. BLAST was used to align contigs to IMGT TRBV, TRBD and TRBJ reference genes, with CDR3 defined following IMGT. Any clonotype with a frequency above 0.1% was classified as a highly expanded clone. Shannon entropy was used to measure repertoire diversity, and the Gini coefficient was used to measure V-J evenness. A clonotype was considered public if more than one individual shared it. Using fastp trimming at Q25 and MiXCR clonotype assembly, TCRdb reanalyzed the public sequencing data and kept in-frame beta chains. Each CDR3 protein gets just one entry, which takes the most common genes and DNA from the rows behind it. Clone size and V and J calls follow TCRdb, not the original study. The sample has more than 400,000 distinct CDR3 sequences on record, 16% of them singletons. Of the sample, about 10% falls within the top ten clones.

The sample comes from a study of regulatory T cells in long-lasting Graves disease (dated by TCRdb to 2020 to 2023). Regarding the complete study: Newly diagnosed Graves' disease patients had taken antithyroid drugs for less than 3 months. The study was registered as a clinical trial and conducted in China. Persistent Graves' disease patients were compared with newly diagnosed Graves' disease patients by peripheral blood TCR sequencing and RNA sequencing. A total of roughly 35 samples underwent TCR sequencing: 13 from persistent and roughly 20 from newly diagnosed Graves' disease patients. Results and caveats for the whole study, not just this receptor: Sequencing and analysis were restricted to the TCR beta chain. As a limitation, the authors acknowledged that the small sample size may reduce accuracy. A larger number of public clonotypes was shared among persistent patients (over 2,500) than among newly diagnosed patients (approximately 1,000). Persistent disease showed preferential use of TRBV28, TRBJ1-2 and TRBJ2-5, whereas newly diagnosed disease favored TRBV20-1 and TRBJ2-1. Peripheral blood alone was examined, since thyroid tissue, which constituted the primary lesion, could not be accessed. Compared with newly diagnosed patients, persistent Graves' disease patients had lower TCR Shannon entropy and fewer highly expanded clones, which suggests clonal expansion.

Per the publication, the time point label means: newly diagnosed GD, antithyroid drugs for less than 3 months. For both TCR sequencing and RNA sequencing, RNA was extracted from PBMCs using TRIzol. Graves' disease was diagnosed according to American Thyroid Association guidelines. The patients came from an endocrinology department in Xi'an, China. Each patient gave approximately 10 milliliters of peripheral blood, collected in an EDTA anticoagulant tube. Ficoll Paque Plus density gradient separation was used to isolate PBMCs, and no further T cell sorting was done. An Agilent 2100 Bioanalyzer and agarose gel were used to assess RNA quality, and a NanoDrop 2000 was used to measure RNA concentration. V was cut back by 4 bases and J by 3 bases, leaving a gap of 9 bases between them. The CDR3 spans 12 residues, from the cysteine through the phenylalanine. Just CDR3 DNA is preserved here, 36 bases in frame from base 1. CDR1 and CDR2 were assigned from the germline V gene as SQVTM and ANQGSEA.

The sample was also linked to a second study, of T cells in Graves' hyperthyroidism and ophthalmopathy. The second publication reports: Stable Graves' hyperthyroidism was defined as the absence of progression to ophthalmopathy over 18 months of follow-up. Hyperthyroidism patients were aged 18 to 65 years and newly diagnosed, with disease duration of less than 2 months. Any patient with an uncontrolled infection, another autoimmune disease, pregnancy or lactation was excluded. Diagnoses relied on clinical symptoms, serum thyroxine and TRAb, thyroid ultrasound and orbital computed tomography. For the first round of RT-PCR on the TCR CDR3, the HTBI primer set was used together with the Qiagen OneStep RT-PCR kit. Most expanded thyroid clonotypes (frequency above 0.001) were also detected in blood, suggesting blood repertoires may reflect thyroid immune responses. A model built on a 13 V-J signature distinguished ophthalmopathy from stable hyperthyroidism, reaching around 87% sensitivity and 81% to 83% specificity in cross-validation and 80%/75% in testing. In validation, the model predicted progression to ophthalmopathy with about 71% sensitivity and 72% to 75% specificity, a median of around six months before onset. A discovery cohort of fewer than 110 patients, about 40 with Graves' ophthalmopathy and 55 to 60 with stable Graves' hyperthyroidism, was used to find distinguishing TCR V-J signatures. Prospective prediction of ophthalmopathy was tested in an independent validation cohort of approximately 18 hyperthyroidism patients and some 17 patients who later progressed to ophthalmopathy. The 85 to 100 discovery patients were divided at random into training and test sets in a 7:3 ratio. In addition, the study compared T-cell repertoires in thyroid tissue and in blood from roughly six Graves' hyperthyroidism patients. After sampling, hyperthyroidism patients received methimazole starting at 30 mg daily, and ophthalmopathy patients received high-dose intravenous methylprednisolone. Libraries were constructed in a second round of multiplex PCR, after which size selection and purification were carried out. Sequencing of the libraries was done on an Illumina HiSeq2000 using paired-end 100 bp reads. SOAPnuke was used to process the raw data, removing reads that contained adapters or uncalled bases, had a mean Phred below 15, or lacked an exact match to the constant primer or identifier. COPE v1.2.5 was used to merge high-quality paired reads, and clonotypes were defined as unique nucleotide sequences. MiTCR v1.1 was used to align clonotypes to the IMGT TRBV, TRBD and TRBJ reference segments. Analysis was restricted to V-J combinations with a frequency above 0.0001, which covered over 98% of repertoires. A TCS score was defined as the ratio of F50 (clonal expansion) to E x V (chaos), with BLOSUM62-based TCRdist applied between CDR3 peptides within each V-J. Welch's t-statistics and random forest reduced around 510 V-J features to about 12, which were used in a naive Bayes classifier (R e1071). No statistical method was used to set the sample size in advance, and investigators knew the group allocation. According to the paper, TCR Vbeta CDR3 sequencing was carried out on over 130 peripheral blood samples, which came from more than 40 ophthalmopathy, some 73 hyperthyroidism and approximately 17 progressor patients.

This specimen was peripheral blood mononuclear cells (PBMCs), taken at new diagnosis, from a patient treated with antithyroid drugs. The sequence derives from a woman aged 25 to 39 with Graves disease. Donor details come from another sample of the same person, matched by shared clones. The chain uses TRBV29-1 and TRBJ1-2; the D gene cannot be named for sure. This receptor carries the CDR3 CSVVVTDYGYTF. The nucleotides are TGCAGCGTTGTAGTGACGGACTATGGCTACACCTTC.